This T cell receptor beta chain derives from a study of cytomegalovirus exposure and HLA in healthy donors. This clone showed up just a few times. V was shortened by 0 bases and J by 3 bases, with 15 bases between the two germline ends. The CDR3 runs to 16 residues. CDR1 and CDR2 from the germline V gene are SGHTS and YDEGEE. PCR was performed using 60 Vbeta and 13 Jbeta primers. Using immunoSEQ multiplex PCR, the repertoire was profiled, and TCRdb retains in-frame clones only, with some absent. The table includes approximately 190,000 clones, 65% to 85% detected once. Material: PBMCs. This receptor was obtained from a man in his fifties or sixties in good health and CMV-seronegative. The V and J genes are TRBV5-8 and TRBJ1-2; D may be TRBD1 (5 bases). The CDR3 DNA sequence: TGTGCCAGCAGCTTGGGTCGCTCAGGGTGGGACTATGGCTACACCTTC. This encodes CASSLGRSGWDYGYTF.